This T cell receptor beta chain derives from a study of CD8 T cells in Susac syndrome. With 5 bases removed from V and 5 bases from J, the gap between germline ends came to 16 bases. CDR3 size: 14 residues. Germline V gene lookup returns CDR1 SGHRS and CDR2 YFSETQ. RNA totalling 0.5 to 1 ug underwent reverse transcription with random hexamers. One entry per CDR3 protein results from TCRdb running MiXCR on the immunoSEQ multiplex PCR reads. The sample carries about 200,000 distinct CDR3 sequences, roughly 96% recorded once. This receptor was obtained from a human donor with multiple sclerosis. The chain employs TRBV5-1 and TRBJ2-5; D gene ambiguous. The specimen sequenced was CD4+ T cells from PBMCs. CDR3 nucleotide sequence: TGCGCCAGCAGAAGTCTCCCTCCCCGGGAGACCCAGTACTTC. It yields the protein CASRSLPPRETQYF.